Presented here are 15 T cell receptor beta chains from one specimen sequenced in a study of vaccination effects on CD4 cells after COVID-19. No antigens are known for them. Peptide-pool stimulation followed by sequencing identified expanded antigen-specific CD4+ clonotypes in the ViraFEST assay. Scientists isolated CD4+ T cells after a roughly 9-day culture period ended. BNT162b2 vaccine or mRNA-1273 vaccine was given to participants in two doses. Repertoires were generated with immunoSEQ multiplex PCR, while TCRdb's copy carries only in-frame clones and drops some. Here the sample spans about 30,000 clones, 74% being singletons. Sequencing was performed on CD4+ T cells from PBMCs cultured with HCoV-229E spike peptides, taken after COVID-19 vaccination. All receptors derive from a human donor who received a COVID-19 vaccine.

The rearrangement links TRBV12-5 to TRBJ2-7; the D gene is possibly TRBD2 (7 bases). Germline V gene data show CDR1 as LGHNT and CDR2 as FRNRAP. The CDR3 runs 12 residues. V lost 6 bases and J lost 5, with 11 bases in between. CDR3 residues: CASGSGTHEQYF. CDR3 DNA: TGTGCTAGTGGCAGCGGGACACACGAGCAGTACTTC.

The chain carries TRBV4-1 and TRBJ2-6; D remains ambiguous. Germline V gene data show CDR1 as MGHRA and CDR2 as YSYEKL. V lost 2 bases, J lost 0 bases, and 14 bases lay in between. This CDR3 has 18 residues. CDR3 nucleotides: TGCGCCAGCAGCCAATTACAGACCGGAAGCTCTGGGGCCAACGTCCTGACTTTC. Translation: CASSQLQTGSSGANVLTF.

The gene calls are TRBV5-3 and TRBJ1-4, with 9 bases that match TRBD1. TRBV5-3 is sorted into the ORF group, with uncertain function. The CDR3 totals 17 residues. The V gene end was trimmed by 5 bases and the J gene end by 7 bases; junction bases not matched to a gene: 15. The CDR3 coding sequence is TGTGCCAGAAGACGTCCCGGGACAGGGACGGGAGGTGAAAAACTGTTTTTT. Protein sequence: CARRRPGTGTGGEKLFF.

V is TRBV23-1 and J is TRBJ2-7; TRBD1 or TRBD2 may be the D gene (5 bases each). TRBV23-1 is marked as an open reading frame, function uncertain. This CDR3 contains 16 residues. The V end was cut by 6 bases, the J end by 2 bases, with 20 bases between. CDR3 DNA: TGCGCCAGCAGCCCAAAGGCAGAGGGGCAAACCTACGAGCAGTACTTC. The encoded protein is CASSPKAEGQTYEQYF.

The gene calls are TRBV15 and TRBJ1-5, with 9 bases matching TRBD1. Germline V gene data show CDR1 as LNHNV and CDR2 as YYDKDF (reference sequence). V gave up 0 bases and J gave up 2 bases; unmatched junction bases: 8. The CDR3 contains 18 residues. This CDR3 is CATSRDSPGQGRNQPQHF. The CDR3 DNA reads as TGTGCCACCAGCAGAGATTCTCCGGGACAGGGCCGCAATCAGCCCCAGCATTTT.

The CDR3: CASSIGFGVWDGYTF. CDR3 bases: TGTGCCAGTAGTATAGGGTTTGGGGTTTGGGATGGCTACACCTTC. The rearrangement joins TRBV19 to TRBJ1-2, with D hard to call. V lost 1 base and J lost 6, with 15 bases in between. The germline V gene has CDR1 LNHDA and CDR2 SQIVND (reference sequence). This CDR3 region has 15 residues.

This clone was counted a few times. The chain uses TRBV6-1 and TRBJ2-3; D not resolved. V was clipped by 1 base and J by 2 bases, with 7 bases between them. The CDR3 is made up of 14 amino acids. Germline V lookup: CDR1 MNHNS, CDR2 SASEGT. The CDR3 region is CASSEGGYTDTQYF. CDR3 nucleotides: TGTGCCAGCAGTGAAGGCGGCTACACAGATACGCAGTATTTT.

The rearrangement uses TRBV7-2 and TRBJ1-2, with 9 bases matching TRBD1. Germline V gene sequence: CDR1 SGHTA, CDR2 FQGNSA. The ends lost 5 bases at V and 0 bases at J; junction bases unmatched: 10. This CDR3 is 17 amino acids long. The CDR3 loop reads CASSIPGQGFSNYGYTF. CDR3 nucleotides: TGTGCCAGCAGCATCCCGGGACAGGGTTTCTCTAACTATGGCTACACCTTC.

This chain connects TRBV10-1 to TRBJ1-2; a weak D match, TRBD1 (6 bases). The germline CDR1 and CDR2 sequences are WNHNN and SYGVQD (reference sequence). V was cut by 0 bases and J by 0 bases, with 14 bases left in between. This CDR3 is 17 amino acids long. For the CDR3, the DNA is TGCGCCAGCAGTGAGTCCGCCAGGGGCTCAGCTAACTATGGCTACACCTTC. It specifies CASSESARGSANYGYTF.

The chain is built from TRBV15 and TRBJ2-1; D gene unclear. The germline CDR1 and CDR2 sequences are LNHNV and YYDKDF (reference sequence). The CDR3 runs 18 residues. Trimming removed 1 base from V and 4 bases from J, with 20 bases in between. The CDR3 is CATSRVSGVKLNYNEQFF. CDR3 sequence (DNA): TGTGCCACCAGCAGAGTGTCTGGCGTGAAGTTGAATTACAATGAGCAGTTCTTC. Variable domain in full (rest from reference TRBV15 and TRBJ2-1): DAMVIQNPRYQVTQFGKPVTLSCSQTLNHNVMYWYQQKSSQAPKLLFHYYDKDFNNEADTPDNFQSRRPNTSFCFLDIRSPGLGDTAMYLCATSRVSGVKLNYNEQFFGPGTRLTVL.

This clone was detected only once. CDR3 residues: CASSTPTPRTSEAFF. The CDR3 region has the DNA TGTGCCAGCAGTACCCCCACACCCCGGACTTCCGAAGCTTTCTTT. The chain joins TRBV6-5 to TRBJ1-1; D not resolved. The CDR3 contains 15 residues. Germline V gene lookup returns CDR1 MNHEY and CDR2 SVGAGI. V was pared by 5 bases and J by 8 bases, with 21 bases between.

This chain links TRBV27 with TRBJ2-7; D unresolved. CDR1 and CDR2 from the germline V gene are MNHEY and SMNVEV (reference sequence). The ends were cut back, 0 bases at V and 7 bases at J, with 13 bases in the middle. The CDR3 spans 14 residues. CDR3 bases: TGTGCCAGCAGTTTATCAGGTACTGTGGTGGAGCAGTACTTC. Translating gives CASSLSGTVVEQYF.

The chain links TRBV6-5 to TRBJ1-2; TRBD1 might be the D (5 bases). Germline-derived CDR1 and CDR2 are MNHEY and SVGAGI. The CDR3 is made up of 14 amino acids. Trimming pared 2 bases from V and 4 bases from J, leaving 11 bases between. CDR3 sequence: CASSYQGDGYGYTF. The CDR3 DNA follows: TGTGCCAGCAGTTACCAGGGAGACGGCTATGGCTACACCTTC.

This chain uses TRBV10-3 with TRBJ2-7; TRBD2 might be the D (6 bases). This CDR3 comprises 13 residues. Germline CDR1 and CDR2: ENHRY and SYGVKD. Trimming pared 6 bases from V and 0 bases from J, leaving 9 bases between. The CDR3 loop reads CAIRTLASYEQYF. Written as DNA, the CDR3 is TGTGCCATCAGGACACTAGCCTCCTACGAGCAGTACTTC.

The chain carries TRBV7-9 and TRBJ2-5; 10 nucleotides align to TRBD2. J was trimmed by 5 bases and V by 1 base; bases with no gene match: 7. Germline lookup yields CDR1 SEHNR and CDR2 FQNEAQ (reference sequence). The CDR3 runs 16 residues. CDR3 residues: CASSLGASGSSETQYF. The CDR3 region has the DNA TGTGCCAGCAGCTTAGGGGCTAGCGGGAGCTCGGAGACCCAGTACTTC.